These 26 T cell receptor beta chains came from one sample sequenced in a study of T cell repertoires in cytomegalovirus infection. TCRdb used MiXCR to reprocess the reads, holding one entry per CDR3 protein. Altogether 650,000 to 900,000 distinct CDR3 sequences are present, around a third being singletons, with the ten largest covering around 12%. Their antigens remain unidentified. Sample: cultured CD8+ T cells from PBMCs, taken from culture after CMV antigen stimulation. The receptors come from a human donor in good health (CMV status not recorded). Some clones in this sample may be carry-over from other donors' samples.

The chain carries TRBV20-1 and TRBJ2-5; 13 positions agree with TRBD2. The ends lost 2 bases at V and 4 bases at J; junction bases unmatched: 7. The length of the CDR3 is 16 residues. CDR1 is DFQATT and CDR2 is SNEGSKA in the germline V gene (reference sequence). CDR3 DNA sequence: TGCAGTGCTAGACCCCCGGGACTAGCGGGGAGAGAGACCCAGTACTTC. Amino acids: CSARPPGLAGRETQYF.

This clonotype was counted at least ten times. The rearrangement joins TRBV10-3 to TRBJ2-1; perhaps TRBD1 as D (5 bases). The CDR3 consists of 15 residues. The germline V and J ends were trimmed by 7 bases and 3 bases, with 16 bases remaining between them. Germline V gives CDR1 ENHRY, CDR2 SYGVKD. Written as DNA, the CDR3 is TGTGCCATCAAGTCCGAGACAGACTTCTACAATGAGCAGTTCTTC. The encoded protein is CAIKSETDFYNEQFF.

In regard to this clonotype: The junction and the germline gene differ at one end; a read error may be behind it. V and J are TRBV7-6 and TRBJ2-5; 7 bases are shared with TRBD2. The CDR3 extends over 14 amino acids. Germline V gives CDR1 SGHVS, CDR2 FNYEAQ. The CDR3 spells CASSLEGRVETQYF. DNA for the CDR3: TGTGCCAGCAGTTTAGAGGGGAGGGTAGAGACCCAGTACTTC. The variable domain in full, completed from reference TRBV7-6 and TRBJ2-5, reads GAGVSQSPRYKVTKRGQDVALRCDPISGHVSLYWYRQALGQGPEFLTYFNYEAQQDKSGLPNDRFSAERPEGSISTLTIQRTEQRDSAMYRCASSLEGRVETQYFGPGTRLLVL.

This clonotype was counted many times. J is TRBJ1-1 and V is TRBV7-6; TRBD1 matches at 7 bases. J was trimmed by 4 bases and V by 5 bases; bases with no gene match: 7. The CDR3 contains 14 residues. The germline V gene encodes CDR1 SGHVS and CDR2 FNYEAQ. The CDR3 DNA reads TGTGCCAGCAGCGAGGACAGGAGGGGCACTGAAGCTTTCTTT. It encodes CASSEDRRGTEAFF.

This clonotype was recorded a few times. This chain joins TRBV28 and TRBJ2-7; weak D call: TRBD1 (5 bases). This CDR3 region has 15 residues. V lost 4 bases, J lost 2 bases, and 15 bases lay in between. CDR1 and CDR2 from the germline V gene are MDHEN and SYDVKM. CDR3 residues: CASSYTQGYPYEQYV. In DNA form, the CDR3 reads TGTGCCAGCAGTTATACCCAGGGTTATCCCTACGAGCAGTACGTC.

The J gene is TRBJ1-5, the V gene TRBV15; the D is unclear. Between the trimmed V and J ends, which lost 1 base and 5 bases, there was a span of 6 bases. Germline V gene lookup returns CDR1 LNHNV and CDR2 YYDKDF (reference sequence). The length of the CDR3 is 13 residues. The CDR3 region has the DNA TGTGCCACCAGCAGAGTTACGGATCAGCCCCAGCATTTT. Protein sequence: CATSRVTDQPQHF.

This clonotype was recorded at least ten times. V and J are TRBV7-2 and TRBJ1-5; a weak D match, TRBD1 (6 bases). This CDR3 is built from 16 residues. V dropped 3 bases and J dropped 4 bases, with 16 bases sitting between them. From germline, CDR1 is SGHTA and CDR2 FQGNSA. The CDR3 region is CASSLGIRGANQPQHF. In nucleotides, the CDR3 is TGTGCCAGCAGCTTGGGTATCAGGGGAGCTAATCAGCCCCAGCATTTT.

This clonotype showed up just once. The chain uses TRBV9 and TRBJ2-1, with 15 bases that match TRBD2. The CDR3 sequence is 18 residues long. V gave up 0 bases and J gave up 5 bases; unmatched junction bases: 6. CDR1 SGDLS and CDR2 YYNGEE come from the germline V gene. The CDR3 protein is CASSVDPRTSGGDNEQFF. CDR3 sequence (DNA): TGTGCCAGCAGCGTAGATCCCCGGACTAGCGGGGGGGACAATGAGCAGTTCTTC.

The chain links TRBV20-1 to TRBJ2-7; no firm D call. CDR3 size: 14 residues. Trimming removed 0 bases at V and 5 bases at J, with 14 bases between. Per the germline V gene, CDR1 is DFQATT and CDR2 is SNEGSKA (reference sequence). CDR3 protein: CSARDHLGTNEQYF. DNA of the CDR3: TGCAGTGCTAGAGATCACTTGGGTACGAACGAGCAGTACTTC.

V gene TRBV6-5 combines with J gene TRBJ2-1; 8 bases match TRBD1. J was trimmed by 1 base and V by 2 bases; bases with no gene match: 7. The CDR3 is made up of 17 amino acids. CDR1 and CDR2 (germline): MNHEY, SVGAGI. This CDR3 reads CASSYLGTGTSYNEQFF. For the CDR3, the DNA is TGTGCCAGCAGTTACCTAGGGACAGGAACATCCTACAATGAGCAGTTCTTC.

The gene calls are TRBV4-1 and TRBJ1-1; D is possibly TRBD1 (6 bases). V was pared by 0 bases and J by 6 bases, with 14 bases between. Germline V gene lookup returns CDR1 MGHRA and CDR2 YSYEKL. This CDR3 has 15 amino acids. The CDR3 here is CASSQEQGGVSEAFF. The CDR3, as DNA: TGCGCCAGCAGCCAAGAACAGGGAGGGGTCTCTGAAGCTTTCTTT.

This clonotype has a handful of counts. The V call is TRBV28, the J call TRBJ2-2; unclear D gene. V gave up 8 bases and J gave up 3 bases, with 10 bases separating them. This CDR3 is 13 amino acids long. Germline-derived CDR1 and CDR2 are MDHEN and SYDVKM. Here the CDR3 reads CASARLYTGELFF. The CDR3 DNA reads TGTGCCAGCGCTCGACTGTACACCGGGGAGCTGTTTTTT.

V and J are TRBV6-6 and TRBJ2-5, with no clear D. CDR1 and CDR2 (germline): MNHNY, SVGAGI (reference sequence). The CDR3 is 14 residues long. Trimming removed 5 bases at V and 5 bases at J, with 15 bases between. This chain's CDR3 is CASSPYRAGETQYF. CDR3 sequence (DNA): TGTGCCAGCAGTCCTTATAGGGCCGGGGAGACCCAGTACTTC.

There are a few counts of this clonotype. The CDR3 sequence is CASMGTGVSPLHF. CDR3 in DNA: TGTGCCAGCATGGGGACAGGGGTTTCACCCCTCCACTTT. The V gene is TRBV6-1, the J gene TRBJ1-6; 10 nucleotides match TRBD1. CDR3 size: 13 residues. Losses at the gene ends were 7 bases for V and 9 bases for J; bases not matched to a gene: 3. Germline V gene sequence: CDR1 MNHNS, CDR2 SASEGT.

The V call is TRBV12-3 or TRBV12-4, the J call TRBJ2-1; 11 bases map to TRBD2. V was pared by 4 bases and J by 14 bases, with 7 bases of the junction left unmatched. The CDR3 spans 13 residues. The CDR3 nucleotides read TGTGCCAGCAGTTGGGGGACTAGCGGTATTAAGTTCTTC. Its translation: CASSWGTSGIKFF.

The rearrangement uses TRBV7-4 and TRBJ1-5, with TRBD1 as a possible D gene (5 bases). The germline V and J ends were trimmed by 2 bases and 0 bases, with 17 bases remaining between them. Germline CDR1 is SGHVT and CDR2 is SQSDAQ. This CDR3 is 18 amino acids long. In DNA, the CDR3 is TGTGCCAGCAGCTTAAGCCCCAGGACACATAATAGCAATCAGCCCCAGCATTTT. Encoded protein: CASSLSPRTHNSNQPQHF.

On this clonotype itself: Its ends do not fully match the called genes, so a read error is possible. The chain recombines TRBV6-1 with TRBJ1-2; D unclear. The CDR3 runs 13 residues. The germline gives CDR1 MNHNS, CDR2 SASEGT. The CDR3 is CVSSQTQTYGYTF. The CDR3 DNA is TGTGTCAGCAGTCAGACTCAGACCTATGGCTACACCTTC.

CDR3 protein: CASSPQRGTEAFF. CDR3 bases: TGTGCCAGCAGTCCCCAACGAGGAACTGAAGCTTTCTTT. V gene TRBV12-3 or TRBV12-4 combines with J gene TRBJ1-1; no reliable D call. V shed 5 bases and J shed 5 bases, with 12 bases lying between them. CDR3 length: 13 amino acids.

This clonotype was counted at least ten times. The chain joins TRBV7-9 to TRBJ2-6; D is unclear. This CDR3 has 15 residues. The germline gives CDR1 SEHNR, CDR2 FQNEAQ (reference sequence). V was cut by 8 bases and J by 4 bases, with 15 bases left in between. The CDR3: CASGSRVAGANVLTF. CDR3 in DNA: TGTGCCAGCGGATCCCGTGTGGCCGGGGCCAACGTCCTGACTTTC.

A note on this clonotype: Germline is not matched at one junction end, which may reflect a read error. The genes are TRBV7-9 and TRBJ1-2, with D possibly matching TRBD1 (5 bases). Germline V gene sequence: CDR1 SEHNR, CDR2 FQNEAQ (reference sequence). The CDR3 extends over 15 amino acids. For the CDR3, the DNA is TGTGTCAGCAGCTTAGTTGGGGGGTCGAAGGATGGCTACACCTTC. Translated, it gives CVSSLVGGSKDGYTF. The full variable domain, rest sourced from reference TRBV7-9 and TRBJ1-2, is DTGVSQNPRHKITKRGQNVTFRCDPISEHNRLYWYRQTLGQGPEFLTYFQNEAQLEKSRLLSDRFSAERPKGSFSTLEIQRTEQGDSAMYLCVSSLVGGSKDGYTFGSGTRLTVV.

At least ten counts were recorded for this clonotype. The chain has TRBV7-2 and TRBJ1-2; TRBD1 is a possible D gene (6 bases). CDR3 length: 13 residues. CDR1 and CDR2 from the germline V gene are SGHTA and FQGNSA. V lost 3 bases to trimming and J lost 4 bases, with 9 bases between them. CDR3 coding DNA: TGTGCCAGCAGCTTGGACAGAAGCTATGGCTACACCTTC. The encoded protein is CASSLDRSYGYTF.

CDR3 residues: CASSERTGHPYEQYV. CDR3 coding DNA: TGTGCCAGCAGTGAACGGACAGGCCATCCCTACGAGCAGTACGTC. The chain has TRBV6-1 and TRBJ2-7, with 7 bases that match TRBD1. Trimming removed 2 bases from V and 2 bases from J; junction bases left unmatched: 6. This CDR3 is built from 15 residues. Germline CDR1 MNHNS, CDR2 SASEGT.

Comment on this clonotype: One end of the junction is discordant with germline, which a read error may explain. The gene calls are TRBV7-2 and TRBJ1-5; tentative D call: TRBD1 (5 bases). CDR3 size: 14 residues. Looked up from germline, CDR1 is SGHTA and CDR2 is FQGNSA. DNA of the CDR3: TGTGCCAGCACCTTATGGCAGGGTGGACAGCCCCAGCATTTT. Protein product: CASTLWQGGQPQHF.

This clonotype was observed a few times. This rearrangement joins TRBV7-3 to TRBJ2-1; TRBD2 aligns across 7 bases. The junction had 7 bases not matched to a gene; V was cut back by 2 bases and J by 6 bases. Germline CDR1 SGHTA, CDR2 FQGTGA. The CDR3 covers 15 residues. The CDR3 is CASSLGGGSANEQFF. In nucleotides, the CDR3 is TGTGCCAGCAGCTTAGGGGGGGGATCCGCCAATGAGCAGTTCTTC.

The chain employs TRBV6-6 and TRBJ1-5; the D is unclear. The CDR3 sequence is 14 residues long. The germline gives CDR1 MNHNY, CDR2 SVGAGI (reference sequence). Trimming took off 8 bases at V and 4 bases at J, with 15 bases between the two ends. The CDR3 DNA reads as TGTGCCAGCTCGCTTGTAGAGAGTAATCAGCCCCAGCATTTT. Its translation is CASSLVESNQPQHF.

The chain couples TRBV5-8 to TRBJ1-1; D perhaps matches TRBD1 (6 bases). V dropped 4 bases and J dropped 1 base, with 14 bases sitting between them. Germline CDR1 SGHTS, CDR2 YDEGEE. The CDR3 has 15 amino acids. CDR3: CASSITGMANTEAFF. CDR3 nucleotide sequence: TGTGCCAGCAGCATAACAGGGATGGCGAACACTGAAGCTTTCTTT.